Listed below are T cell receptor beta chains from one sample, sequenced in a study of cytomegalovirus exposure and HLA in healthy donors. TCRdb keeps only in-frame clones here, not all; method: immunoSEQ multiplex PCR. Of 150,000 to 200,000 clones in the sample, 80% to 85% were seen once. Sample: PBMCs. Receptor source: a woman under 30 in good health and CMV-seronegative. CDR3s include the opening cysteine and the closing phenylalanine or tryptophan. The D gene is left open where the match is weak. Only some rows state a clone size, as once, few, many or a class for expanded clones.

abundance: -; d_gene: -; v_gene: TRBV21-1; j_gene: TRBJ1-4; CDR3aa: CASSKALDRGNEKLFF; CDR3nt: TGTGCCAGCAGCAAAGCGCTGGACAGGGGGAATGAAAAACTGTTTTTT
abundance: -; d_gene: TRBD2; v_gene: TRBV7-9; j_gene: TRBJ2-5; CDR3aa: CASSFSLAGGRGLQETQYF; CDR3nt: TGTGCCAGCAGCTTTAGCCTAGCGGGAGGACGGGGGTTACAAGAGACCCAGTACTTC
abundance: -; d_gene: TRBD1; v_gene: TRBV27; j_gene: TRBJ1-2; CDR3aa: CASSSPDRGLGGYTF; CDR3nt: TGTGCCAGCAGTTCCCCGGACAGGGGGTTGGGCGGCTACACCTTC
abundance: -; d_gene: -; v_gene: TRBV28; j_gene: TRBJ2-7; CDR3aa: CASSLLDNSYEQYF; CDR3nt: TGTGCCAGCAGTTTATTGGACAACTCCTACGAGCAGTACTTC
abundance: once; d_gene: TRBD1; v_gene: TRBV10-3; j_gene: TRBJ2-7; CDR3aa: CAISPGQTYEQYF; CDR3nt: TGTGCCATCAGTCCGGGACAGACCTACGAGCAGTACTTC
abundance: -; d_gene: -; v_gene: TRBV4-3; j_gene: TRBJ1-2; CDR3aa: CASSQDRSAGVIYGYTF; CDR3nt: TGCGCCAGCAGCCAAGATCGTTCGGCAGGGGTGATCTATGGCTACACCTTC
abundance: -; d_gene: TRBD1; v_gene: TRBV4-3; j_gene: TRBJ1-3; CDR3aa: CASSQSPGQGSGNTIYF; CDR3nt: TGCGCCAGCAGCCAAAGCCCGGGACAGGGTTCTGGAAACACCATATATTTT
abundance: -; d_gene: TRBD1; v_gene: TRBV30; j_gene: TRBJ1-1; CDR3aa: CAWRGTGRYTEAFF; CDR3nt: TGTGCCTGGAGGGGGACAGGCCGTTACACTGAAGCTTTCTTT
abundance: -; d_gene: -; v_gene: TRBV6-1; j_gene: TRBJ1-6; CDR3aa: CASSGLWMGSNSYNSPLHF; CDR3nt: TGTGCCAGCAGTGGACTGTGGATGGGTAGCAATTCCTATAATTCACCCCTCCACTTT
abundance: -; d_gene: TRBD2; v_gene: TRBV10-1; j_gene: TRBJ2-1; CDR3aa: CASSYGGSGEQFF; CDR3nt: TGCGCCAGCAGCTATGGCGGGAGTGGTGAGCAGTTCTTC
abundance: -; d_gene: TRBD2; v_gene: TRBV9; j_gene: TRBJ2-1; CDR3aa: CASSGTSGIWDEQFF; CDR3nt: TGTGCCAGCAGTGGGACTAGCGGGATATGGGATGAGCAGTTCTTC
abundance: -; d_gene: -; v_gene: TRBV6-5; j_gene: TRBJ2-3; CDR3aa: CASSYFGENTQYF; CDR3nt: TGTGCCAGCAGTTATTTCGGGGAAAATACGCAGTATTTT
abundance: -; d_gene: -; v_gene: TRBV28; j_gene: TRBJ2-1; CDR3aa: CASSILNRGSHHNEQFF; CDR3nt: TGTGCCAGCAGCATCCTGAATCGGGGGAGCCACCACAATGAGCAGTTCTTC
abundance: -; d_gene: -; v_gene: TRBV6-1; j_gene: TRBJ2-3; CDR3aa: CASSVNRGSQAGGPTQYF; CDR3nt: TGTGCCAGCAGTGTTAACAGGGGATCTCAGGCGGGAGGCCCTACGCAGTATTTT
abundance: -; d_gene: TRBD2; v_gene: TRBV28; j_gene: TRBJ2-3; CDR3aa: CASSSGLAGYTDTQYF; CDR3nt: TGTGCCAGCAGTTCCGGACTAGCGGGATACACAGATACGCAGTATTTT
abundance: -; d_gene: -; v_gene: TRBV2; j_gene: TRBJ2-1; CDR3aa: CASTTGSFYNEQFF; CDR3nt: TGTGCCAGCACCACGGGATCTTTTTACAATGAGCAGTTCTTC
abundance: -; d_gene: TRBD1; v_gene: TRBV11-2; j_gene: TRBJ1-1; CDR3aa: CASSLVYRGRGNTEAFF; CDR3nt: TGTGCCAGCAGCTTAGTTTACAGGGGCCGTGGGAACACTGAAGCTTTCTTT
abundance: -; d_gene: -; v_gene: TRBV11-3; j_gene: TRBJ2-1; CDR3aa: CASSSRDSNEQFF; CDR3nt: TGTGCCAGCAGCTCCCGGGACTCCAATGAGCAGTTCTTC
abundance: -; d_gene: TRBD2; v_gene: TRBV9; j_gene: TRBJ2-1; CDR3aa: CASSVDGRAHNEQFF; CDR3nt: TGTGCCAGCAGCGTAGACGGGAGGGCCCACAATGAGCAGTTCTTC
abundance: once; d_gene: TRBD1; v_gene: TRBV5-1; j_gene: TRBJ1-3; CDR3aa: CASSLGQAPDTIYF; CDR3nt: TGCGCCAGCAGCTTAGGACAGGCCCCGGACACCATATATTTT
abundance: -; d_gene: TRBD1; v_gene: TRBV4-3; j_gene: TRBJ2-1; CDR3aa: CASRPGQGYNEQFF; CDR3nt: TGCGCCAGCAGACCGGGACAGGGCTACAATGAGCAGTTCTTC
abundance: -; d_gene: TRBD2; v_gene: TRBV19; j_gene: TRBJ2-3; CDR3aa: CASRIAGGLASTDTQYF; CDR3nt: TGTGCCAGTCGGATAGCGGGAGGGCTGGCGAGCACAGATACGCAGTATTTT
abundance: -; d_gene: TRBD2; v_gene: TRBV6-6; j_gene: TRBJ2-3; CDR3aa: CASRRTSGRAHTQYF; CDR3nt: TGTGCCAGCAGGAGGACTAGCGGGAGGGCACATACGCAGTATTTT
abundance: -; d_gene: -; v_gene: TRBV10-1; j_gene: TRBJ2-3; CDR3aa: CASSEAEGTDTQYF; CDR3nt: TGCGCCAGCAGTGAAGCGGAGGGCACAGATACGCAGTATTTT
abundance: -; d_gene: TRBD1; v_gene: TRBV4-2; j_gene: TRBJ1-5; CDR3aa: CASSSHRDSVNQPQHF; CDR3nt: TGTGCCAGCAGCTCCCACCGGGACAGTGTGAATCAGCCCCAGCATTTT
abundance: -; d_gene: TRBD1; v_gene: TRBV5-4; j_gene: TRBJ1-1; CDR3aa: CASRRGGAVEAFF; CDR3nt: TGTGCCAGCAGAAGAGGGGGCGCGGTTGAAGCTTTCTTT
abundance: -; d_gene: TRBD1; v_gene: TRBV7-9; j_gene: TRBJ1-2; CDR3aa: CASSLRSGTGAGYTF; CDR3nt: TGTGCCAGCAGCCTACGTAGTGGGACAGGGGCTGGCTACACCTTC
abundance: few; d_gene: TRBD1; v_gene: TRBV11-1; j_gene: TRBJ1-2; CDR3aa: CASSSPGQQDGYTF; CDR3nt: TGTGCCAGCAGCTCTCCGGGACAGCAGGATGGCTACACCTTC
abundance: -; d_gene: -; v_gene: TRBV2; j_gene: TRBJ2-3; CDR3aa: CASSEKASTSTDTQYF; CDR3nt: TGTGCCAGCAGTGAAAAGGCTAGCACTAGCACAGATACGCAGTATTTT
abundance: -; d_gene: TRBD2; v_gene: TRBV29-1; j_gene: TRBJ2-3; CDR3aa: CSVEDSRTSGSYGTDTQYF; CDR3nt: TGCAGCGTTGAAGATTCCAGGACTAGCGGGTCGTATGGCACAGATACGCAGTATTTT
abundance: -; d_gene: -; v_gene: TRBV4-1; j_gene: TRBJ1-1; CDR3aa: CASSQVPGGDTEAFF; CDR3nt: TGCGCCAGCAGCCAAGTACCGGGGGGGGACACTGAAGCTTTCTTT
abundance: -; d_gene: -; v_gene: TRBV18; j_gene: TRBJ1-3; CDR3aa: CASSHTTGSGNTIYF; CDR3nt: TGTGCCAGCTCACATACAACAGGGTCTGGAAACACCATATATTTT
abundance: once; d_gene: -; v_gene: TRBV2; j_gene: TRBJ2-3; CDR3aa: CASSGTGIEGTDTQYF; CDR3nt: TGTGCCAGCAGTGGGACCGGGATCGAGGGCACAGATACGCAGTATTTT
abundance: -; d_gene: -; v_gene: TRBV5-1; j_gene: TRBJ2-1; CDR3aa: CASSLGEGYNEQFF; CDR3nt: TGCGCCAGCAGCTTGGGTGAGGGATACAATGAGCAGTTCTTC
abundance: -; d_gene: -; v_gene: TRBV27; j_gene: TRBJ1-1; CDR3aa: CASSRSPTEAFF; CDR3nt: TGTGCCAGCAGCCGGTCCCCCACTGAAGCTTTCTTT
abundance: -; d_gene: -; v_gene: TRBV9; j_gene: TRBJ1-6; CDR3aa: CASSVGGNSPLHF; CDR3nt: TGTGCCAGCAGCGTGGGGGGGAATTCACCCCTCCACTTT
abundance: -; d_gene: TRBD2; v_gene: TRBV2; j_gene: TRBJ2-2; CDR3aa: CASRLAGTSGELFF; CDR3nt: TGTGCCAGCAGGCTAGCGGGAACCTCCGGGGAGCTGTTTTTT
abundance: few; d_gene: -; v_gene: TRBV2; j_gene: TRBJ2-1; CDR3aa: CASSPNNEQFF; CDR3nt: TGTGCCAGCAGCCCAAACAATGAGCAGTTCTTC